A selection of T cell receptor beta chains follows, all from one sample in a study of blood T cell repertoires in COVID-19. The protocol was immunoSEQ multiplex PCR, while the TCRdb copy is restricted to in-frame clones and leaves out a portion. In the table there are fewer than 250,000 clones, around 85% of which are singletons. The material sequenced was PBMCs or T cells enriched from blood (not recorded which). The receptors derive from a woman between 35 and 50 years old with acute COVID-19. The CDR3 runs from the conserved cysteine through the conserved F or W. Fields, in order: V gene, D gene, J gene, clone size, CDR3 DNA, CDR3 protein. A D gene is named only where the DNA matches it firmly. Clone size is given for some rows only: seen once, a few or many times, or a class if the clone is expanded.

TRBV19	TRBD1	TRBJ2-3	-	TGTGCCAGTAGTATGGGTGGGACAGGGGATCCGTATTTT	CASSMGGTGDPYF
TRBV19	-	TRBJ2-2	-	TGTGCCAGTAAACTAAAGGGGCCTAGCGACTACACCGGGGAGCTGTTTTTT	CASKLKGPSDYTGELFF
TRBV5-1	TRBD2	TRBJ2-3	-	TGCGCCAGCAGCCTGGCGGAGCGGGAGGCCCCTCCGCAGTATTTT	CASSLAEREAPPQYF
TRBV28	-	TRBJ2-3	-	TGTGCCAGCAGTCCAACTAACACAGATACGCAGTATTTT	CASSPTNTDTQYF
TRBV24-1	-	TRBJ2-1	-	TGTGCCACCAGTGACCCTAATTACAATGAGCAGTTCTTC	CATSDPNYNEQFF
TRBV4-3	TRBD2	TRBJ2-3	once	TGCGCCAGCAGCCAAAGCCCCCCTGCGGGAGTAGGGGCAGATACGCAGTATTTT	CASSQSPPAGVGADTQYF
TRBV5-1	-	TRBJ1-6	few	TGCGCCAGCAGCTTGGCAGGGAAGAGTAATTCACCCCTCCACTTT	CASSLAGKSNSPLHF
TRBV4-3	-	TRBJ1-3	-	TGCGCCAGCAGCCACCTCGACAGGCCCTACTCTGGAAACACCATATATTTT	CASSHLDRPYSGNTIYF
TRBV4-1	-	TRBJ2-7	few	TGCGCCAGCAGCCAAGCACGGGGGTCCTACGAGCAGTACTTC	CASSQARGSYEQYF
TRBV19	TRBD1	TRBJ2-1	-	TGTGCCAGTAGTATTAGGAACAGGGGGTTCGATGAGCAGTTCTTC	CASSIRNRGFDEQFF
TRBV6-5	-	TRBJ1-2	-	TGTGCCAGCAGTTACCGGAGCGGCCAGTATGGCTACACCTTC	CASSYRSGQYGYTF
TRBV5-1	TRBD2	TRBJ2-1	-	TGCGCCAGCAGCTTAACCCGCAGCGGGAGAGGTAATGAGCAGTTCTTC	CASSLTRSGRGNEQFF
TRBV15	-	TRBJ1-5	-	TGTGCCACCAGCATCATAAGAGGGGGGGTGGGCAATCAGCCCCAGCATTTT	CATSIIRGGVGNQPQHF
TRBV27	-	TRBJ1-2	-	TGTGCCAGCAGTTTGAATCCACGGGTAGGTGGCTACACCTTC	CASSLNPRVGGYTF
TRBV23-1	-	TRBJ1-5	-	TGCGCCAGCAGTCAAGGAGGGCACGATCAGCCCCAGCATTTT	CASSQGGHDQPQHF
TRBV6-6	TRBD1	TRBJ1-1	-	TGTGCCAGCAGTCTATTTATGGACAGGGGTCCGAACACTGAAGCTTTCTTT	CASSLFMDRGPNTEAFF
TRBV5-4	TRBD1	TRBJ2-1	-	TGTGCCAGCAGCTTACCGGGACAGGGTGGGACGGGTGAGCAGTTCTTC	CASSLPGQGGTGEQFF
TRBV28	-	TRBJ1-5	-	TGTGCCAGCAGTTTATCCCTCGGGCAGCCCCAGCATTTT	CASSLSLGQPQHF
TRBV5-1	-	TRBJ1-1	few	TGCGCCAGCAGGCGTCAGGGGACCGACGGGGCGGAAGCTTTCTTT	CASRRQGTDGAEAFF
TRBV9	TRBD2	TRBJ2-3	-	TGTGCCAGCAGCGCCCGAACCCCCGGACTAGCGGCCACAGATACGCAGTATTTT	CASSARTPGLAATDTQYF